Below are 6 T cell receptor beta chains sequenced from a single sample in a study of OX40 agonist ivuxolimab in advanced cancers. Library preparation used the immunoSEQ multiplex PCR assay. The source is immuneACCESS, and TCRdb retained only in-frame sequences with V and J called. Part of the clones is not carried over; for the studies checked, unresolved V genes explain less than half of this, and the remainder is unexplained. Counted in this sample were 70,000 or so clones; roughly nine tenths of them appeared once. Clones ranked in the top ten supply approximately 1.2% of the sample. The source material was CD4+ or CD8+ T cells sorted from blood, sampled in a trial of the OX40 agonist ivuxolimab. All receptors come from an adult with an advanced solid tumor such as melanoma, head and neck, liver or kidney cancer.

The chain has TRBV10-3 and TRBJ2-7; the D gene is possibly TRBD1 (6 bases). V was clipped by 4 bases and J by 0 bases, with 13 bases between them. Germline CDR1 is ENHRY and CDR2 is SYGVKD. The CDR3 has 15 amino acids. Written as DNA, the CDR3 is TGTGCCATCAGTGGGGCCGGGACATCCTCCTACGAGCAGTACTTC. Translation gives CAISGAGTSSYEQYF.

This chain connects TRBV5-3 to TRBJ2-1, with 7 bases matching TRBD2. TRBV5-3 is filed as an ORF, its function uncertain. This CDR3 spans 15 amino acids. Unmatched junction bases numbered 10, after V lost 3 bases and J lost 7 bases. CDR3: CARSCAGVTINEQFF. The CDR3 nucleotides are TGTGCCAGAAGCTGCGCGGGGGTGACGATAAATGAGCAGTTCTTC.

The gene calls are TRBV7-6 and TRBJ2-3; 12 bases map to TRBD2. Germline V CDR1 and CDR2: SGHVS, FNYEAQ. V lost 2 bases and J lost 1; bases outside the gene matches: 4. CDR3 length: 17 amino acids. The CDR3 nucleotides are TGTGCCAGCAGCTTAACAAGACTAGCGGGGGGCACAGATACGCAGTATTTT. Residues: CASSLTRLAGGTDTQYF.

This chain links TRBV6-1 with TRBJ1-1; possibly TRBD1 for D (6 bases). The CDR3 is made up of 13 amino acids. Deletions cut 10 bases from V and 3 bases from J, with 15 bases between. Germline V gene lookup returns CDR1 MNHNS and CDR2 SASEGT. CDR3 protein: CATLDSPYTEAFF. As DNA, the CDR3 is TGTGCCACCCTGGACAGTCCCTACACTGAAGCTTTCTTT.

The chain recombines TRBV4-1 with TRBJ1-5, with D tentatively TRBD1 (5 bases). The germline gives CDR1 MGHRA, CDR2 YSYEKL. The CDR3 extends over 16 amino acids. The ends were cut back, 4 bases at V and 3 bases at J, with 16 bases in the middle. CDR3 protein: CASSPLGGGDNQPQHF. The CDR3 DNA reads TGCGCCAGCAGCCCCCTCGGGGGAGGGGACAATCAGCCCCAGCATTTT.

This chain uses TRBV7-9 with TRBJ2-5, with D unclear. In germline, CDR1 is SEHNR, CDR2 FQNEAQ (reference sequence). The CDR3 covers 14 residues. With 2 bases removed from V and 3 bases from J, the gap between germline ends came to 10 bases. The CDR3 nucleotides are TGTGCCAGCAGCTTAACGGGCAGCGAAGAGACCCAGTACTTC. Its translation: CASSLTGSEETQYF.